This record covers a single T cell receptor (beta chain). Its antigen is unknown. Trimming took off 3 bases at V and 0 bases at J, with 13 bases between the two ends. The CDR3 has 17 amino acids. Germline V lookup: CDR1 SGHRS, CDR2 YFSETQ. The data were taken from a study of a mutant IDH1 vaccine in newly diagnosed glioma. Time point denoted: week 5, during vaccination. A 20-mer mutant IDH1 peptide at 300 ug was injected subcutaneously with topical imiquimod. The assay was immunoSEQ multiplex PCR, and TCRdb's table has in-frame clones only and misses some. The sample includes roughly 51,000 clones, approximately 80% seen only once; the top ten take 3.1%.

The source is a young woman with glioma. Some clones in this sample may be carry-over from other donors' samples. The chain links TRBV5-1 to TRBJ2-6; weak D call: TRBD2 (6 bases). Sequenced here: PBMCs, sampled from a glioma patient whose treatment included an IDH1 peptide vaccine. The CDR3 protein is CASSYTGASSGANVLTF. CDR3 in DNA: TGCGCCAGCAGCTATACGGGAGCTAGCTCTGGGGCCAACGTCCTGACTTTC.